Presented here are 19 T cell receptor beta chains from one specimen sequenced in a study of blood T cell repertoires in COVID-19 (dated by TCRdb to between 2020 and 2021). To prepare the library, the immunoSEQ multiplex PCR assay was applied. The table was pulled from immuneACCESS by TCRdb, which kept in-frame rearrangements only. Such tables lose some clones; where checked, under half of the loss comes from unresolved V genes, and the rest has no known cause. Within this sample are approximately 260,000 clones, with more than 75% of them counted one time only. Around 6.3% of the sample belongs to the ten largest clones. Sequencing was performed on PBMCs or T cells enriched from blood (not recorded which). Receptors were obtained from a woman aged 45-59 years who had been exposed to COVID-19.

The V gene is TRBV7-2, the J gene TRBJ2-3, with D possibly matching TRBD2 (7 bases). The CDR3 length is 14 residues. Germline V gene lookup returns CDR1 SGHTA and CDR2 FQGNSA. The ends were cut back, 8 bases at V and 6 bases at J, with 18 bases in the middle. The CDR3 loop reads CASRGGGRPDTQYF. The CDR3 DNA is TGTGCCAGCCGGGGAGGGGGGCGCCCGGATACGCAGTATTTT.

The chain joins TRBV7-2 to TRBJ1-2; TRBD1 is a possible D gene (6 bases). The germline CDR1 and CDR2 sequences are SGHTA and FQGNSA. V gave up 5 bases and J gave up 7 bases, with 17 bases separating them. The CDR3 contains 14 residues. For the CDR3, the DNA is TGTGCCAGCAGCCCAAGACAGGCCTCTGGTGGCTACACCTTC. As protein: CASSPRQASGGYTF.

With regard to this clone: Because the CDR3's place on the DNA is in doubt, the DNA is left out and the CDR3 is given as listed by TCRdb. The J gene is TRBJ1-1, the V gene TRBV28; the table's D call, TRBD1, has no DNA check behind it. The CDR3 is made up of 16 amino acids, end residues included. Germline lookup yields CDR1 MDHEN and CDR2 SYDVKM. CDR3 region: CASSSSGHQTNTEAFF.

V gene TRBV7-8 combines with J gene TRBJ1-6; 7 nucleotides match TRBD1. CDR3 length equals 18 residues. Losses at the gene ends were 5 bases for V and 0 bases for J; bases not matched to a gene: 10. The germline V gene encodes CDR1 SGHVS and CDR2 FQNEAQ. DNA for the CDR3: TGTGCCAGCAGCCTAGAGACAGGGACGGGCTCCTATAATTCACCCCTCCACTTT. Amino acids: CASSLETGTGSYNSPLHF.

The chain is built from TRBV12-3 or TRBV12-4 and TRBJ1-2; no clear D gene. The CDR3 has 12 amino acids. V was pared by 3 bases and J by 3 bases, with 5 bases between. The chain's CDR3 is CASSLAYYGYTF. DNA of the CDR3: TGTGCCAGCAGTTTGGCCTACTATGGCTACACCTTC.

The chain couples TRBV2 to TRBJ1-5; 7 bases match TRBD1. The CDR3 covers 15 residues. The ends lost 8 bases at V and 3 bases at J; junction bases unmatched: 10. Germline V gene data show CDR1 as SNHLY and CDR2 as FYNNEI. The CDR3 loop is CASEGGAGYNQPQHF. In nucleotides, the CDR3 is TGTGCCAGCGAAGGGGGCGCGGGTTACAATCAGCCCCAGCATTTT.

This clone has just one count. This sequence joins TRBV4-3 and TRBJ1-1, with 9 bases fitting TRBD1. This CDR3 has 14 residues. V gave up 6 bases and J gave up 5 bases; unmatched junction bases: 7. Germline CDR1 is LGHNA and CDR2 is YSLEER. DNA for the CDR3: TGCGCCAGCAGTCCTGACAGGGGGACGACTGAAGCTTTCTTT. Its protein is CASSPDRGTTEAFF.

The chain has TRBV5-1 and TRBJ1-2, with TRBD1 matching over 9 bases. The CDR3 totals 17 residues. Germline values: CDR1 SGHRS, CDR2 YFSETQ. Unmatched junction bases numbered 10, after V lost 2 bases and J lost 2 bases. The CDR3 here is CASSFQRPGQGNYGYTF. In DNA form, the CDR3 reads TGCGCCAGCAGCTTCCAGAGGCCGGGACAGGGCAACTATGGCTACACCTTC.

The chain links TRBV3-1 (or the pseudogene TRBV3-2) to TRBJ1-2; TRBD1 might be the D (5 bases). CDR3 length equals 16 residues. In germline, CDR1 is LGHDT, CDR2 YNNKEL (reference sequence). V was clipped by 1 base and J by 3 bases, with 15 bases between them. Written as DNA, the CDR3 is TGTGCCAGCAGCCAAGGCGGCAGGGCCACGGACTATGGCTACACCTTC. It translates to CASSQGGRATDYGYTF.

This clone occurred once. The chain combines TRBV7-2 with TRBJ2-3; 7 nucleotides match TRBD2. Germline V gives CDR1 SGHTA, CDR2 FQGNSA. The CDR3 length is 15 residues. With V trimmed by 1 base and J by 4 bases, 5 bases remained unmatched. Here the CDR3 DNA reads TGTGCCAGCAGCTTAGTCGGGCGGGGGTCAGATACGCAGTATTTT. Amino acids: CASSLVGRGSDTQYF.

The chain combines TRBV5-8 with TRBJ1-2; the match to TRBD1 covers 7 bases. CDR1 is SGHTS and CDR2 is YDEGEE in the germline V gene. The junction had 9 bases not matched to a gene; V was cut back by 0 bases and J by 7 bases. The CDR3 is 15 residues long. CDR3 in DNA: TGTGCCAGCAGCTTGGTCAAGGGGGCGCGGACTGGCTACACCTTC. Amino acids: CASSLVKGARTGYTF.

This chain links TRBV6-2 or TRBV6-3 with TRBJ2-7, with TRBD1 identical over 10 bases. The CDR3 has 17 residues. Germline V gives CDR1 MNHEY, CDR2 SVGEGT. With 0 bases clipped from V and 2 bases from J, the junction kept 7 bases outside the gene matches. In DNA form, the CDR3 reads TGTGCCAGCAGTTACTCATGGGACAGGGGCCCAGCCTACGAGCAGTACTTC. It codes for CASSYSWDRGPAYEQYF.

V and J are TRBV2 and TRBJ2-1, with TRBD2 matching 11 bases. The CDR3 consists of 15 residues. CDR1 is SNHLY and CDR2 is FYNNEI in the germline V gene. The trim removed 3 bases at V and 5 bases at J, leaving 3 bases unmatched. The CDR3 bases are TGTGCCAGCAGTGACTTACTAGCGGGGGACAATGAGCAGTTCTTC. This sequence encodes CASSDLLAGDNEQFF.

This chain uses TRBV18 with TRBJ1-1; a weak D match, TRBD1 (6 bases). The V end lost 5 bases, the J end lost 0 bases, and 16 bases lay between the germline ends. In germline, CDR1 is KGHSH, CDR2 LQKENI. This CDR3 spans 16 amino acids. CDR3 nucleotides: TGTGCCAGCTCATCCTCGCAGGGGATGATGAACACTGAAGCTTTCTTT. It translates to CASSSSQGMMNTEAFF.

This clone was counted only a few times. The genes are TRBV5-1 and TRBJ1-6; D uncertain. This CDR3 contains 13 residues. V lost 1 base and J 10 bases, leaving 9 bases between the germline ends. Germline CDR1 reads SGHRS; CDR2 reads YFSETQ. CDR3 loop: CASSLNGRSPLHF. DNA for the CDR3: TGCGCCAGCAGCTTGAATGGGCGATCACCCCTCCACTTT.

The chain carries TRBV11-2 and TRBJ2-3; 10 positions match TRBD2. V lost 4 bases and J lost 3; bases outside the gene matches: 4. Germline CDR1 SGHAT, CDR2 FQNNGV. The CDR3 is 15 residues long. CDR3 sequence: CASSSIAGGTDTQYF. In DNA form, the CDR3 reads TGTGCCAGCAGCTCTATAGCGGGGGGTACAGATACGCAGTATTTT.

The chain recombines TRBV28 with TRBJ1-4; a possible D gene is TRBD1 (5 bases). This CDR3 comprises 15 residues. Germline assignment: CDR1 MDHEN and CDR2 SYDVKM. Trimming left V 5 bases short and J 8 bases short, with 18 bases between. The CDR3 is CASSQRGGRGEKLFF. DNA for the CDR3: TGTGCCAGCAGTCAACGGGGGGGGAGAGGAGAAAAACTGTTTTTT.

This chain connects TRBV6-4 to TRBJ2-2, with 10 bases matching TRBD2. The V segment lost 5 bases and the J segment 0 bases; nucleotides outside the gene matches: 6. CDR3 length equals 17 residues. Germline assignment: CDR1 MRHNA and CDR2 SNTAGT. In nucleotides, the CDR3 is TGTGCCAGCAGTCTCGCTAGCGGGGGTCCGAACACCGGGGAGCTGTTTTTT. Protein product: CASSLASGGPNTGELFF.

The J gene is TRBJ2-2, the V gene TRBV30, with 13 bases lining up with TRBD2. V gave up 5 bases and J gave up 9 bases; unmatched junction bases: 9. CDR1 is GTSNPN and CDR2 is SVGIG in the germline V gene (reference sequence). The CDR3 runs 15 residues. In nucleotides, the CDR3 is TGTGCCTGGTCCTTTGGGACTAGCGGGGTTCGGGAGCTGTTTTTT. Protein sequence: CAWSFGTSGVRELFF.